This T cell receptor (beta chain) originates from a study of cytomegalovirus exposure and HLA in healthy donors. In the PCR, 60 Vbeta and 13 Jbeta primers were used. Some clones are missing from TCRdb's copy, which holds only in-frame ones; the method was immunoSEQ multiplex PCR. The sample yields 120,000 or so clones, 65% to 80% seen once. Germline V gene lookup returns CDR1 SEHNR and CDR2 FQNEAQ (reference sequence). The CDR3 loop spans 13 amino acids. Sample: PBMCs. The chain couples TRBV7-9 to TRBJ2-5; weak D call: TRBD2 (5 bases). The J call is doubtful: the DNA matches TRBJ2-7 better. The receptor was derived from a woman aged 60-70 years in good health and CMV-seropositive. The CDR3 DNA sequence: TGTGCCAGCAGCATCGCGGCGGGCGACGAGCAGTACTTC. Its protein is CASSIAAGDEQYF.